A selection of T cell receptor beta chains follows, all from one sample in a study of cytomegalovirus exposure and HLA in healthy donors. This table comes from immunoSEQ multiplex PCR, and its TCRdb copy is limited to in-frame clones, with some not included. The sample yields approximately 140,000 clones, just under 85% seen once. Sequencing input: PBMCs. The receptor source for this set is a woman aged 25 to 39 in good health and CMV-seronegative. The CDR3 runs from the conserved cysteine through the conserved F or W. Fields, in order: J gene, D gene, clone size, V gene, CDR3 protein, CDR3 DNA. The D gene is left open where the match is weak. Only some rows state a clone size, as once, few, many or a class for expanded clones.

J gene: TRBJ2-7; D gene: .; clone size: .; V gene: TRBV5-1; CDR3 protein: CASSLRGSEDEQYF; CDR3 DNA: TGCGCCAGCAGCCTCCGGGGGTCAGAAGACGAGCAGTACTTC
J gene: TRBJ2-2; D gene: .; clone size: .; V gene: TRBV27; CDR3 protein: CASSLERPNTGELFF; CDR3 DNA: TGTGCCAGCAGTTTAGAGCGGCCGAACACCGGGGAGCTGTTTTTT
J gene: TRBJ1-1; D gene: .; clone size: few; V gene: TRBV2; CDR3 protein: CASRPRQYTEAFF; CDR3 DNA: TGTGCCAGCAGACCTAGACAGTACACTGAAGCTTTCTTT
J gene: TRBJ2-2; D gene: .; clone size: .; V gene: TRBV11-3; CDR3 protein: CASSQQGTGELFF; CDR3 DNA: TGTGCCAGCAGCCAACAGGGAACCGGGGAGCTGTTTTTT
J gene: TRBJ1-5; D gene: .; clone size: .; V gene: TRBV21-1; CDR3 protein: CASSRGHQPQHF; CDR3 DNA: TGTGCCAGCAGCAGGGGGCATCAGCCCCAGCATTTT
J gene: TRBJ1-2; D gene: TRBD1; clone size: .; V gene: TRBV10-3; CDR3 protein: CAIRGQGVVTF; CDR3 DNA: TGTGCCATCAGGGGACAGGGGGTTGTCACCTTC
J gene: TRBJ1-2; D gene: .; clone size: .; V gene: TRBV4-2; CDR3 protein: CASSQEAGLYGYTF; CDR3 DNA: TGTGCCAGCAGCCAAGAGGCAGGGCTCTATGGCTACACCTTC
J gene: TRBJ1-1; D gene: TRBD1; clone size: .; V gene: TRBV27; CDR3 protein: CASSFYTGAMNTEAFF; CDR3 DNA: TGTGCCAGCAGTTTTTACACAGGGGCCATGAACACTGAAGCTTTCTTT
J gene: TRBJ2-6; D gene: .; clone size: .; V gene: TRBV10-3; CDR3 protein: CAISTGTSLGSGANVLTF; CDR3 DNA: TGTGCCATCAGTACCGGGACTTCCCTTGGGTCTGGGGCCAACGTCCTGACTTTC
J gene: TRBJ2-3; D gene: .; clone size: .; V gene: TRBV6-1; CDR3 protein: CASTRVAGGTDTQYF; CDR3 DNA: TGTGCCAGCACCCGCGTGGCAGGGGGCACAGATACGCAGTATTTT
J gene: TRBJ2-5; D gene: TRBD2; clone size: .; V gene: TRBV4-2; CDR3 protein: CASSPGTSGGARQETQYF; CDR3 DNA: TGTGCCAGCAGCCCTGGGACTAGCGGGGGGGCCCGCCAAGAGACCCAGTACTTC
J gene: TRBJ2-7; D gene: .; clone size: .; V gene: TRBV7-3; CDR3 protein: CASSLSRDSYEQYF; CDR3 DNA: TGTGCCAGCAGCTTATCCAGGGACTCCTACGAGCAGTACTTC
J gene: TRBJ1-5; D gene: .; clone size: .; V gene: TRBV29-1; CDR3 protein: CSVATTDVNQPQHF; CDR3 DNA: TGCAGCGTCGCTACGACAGATGTAAATCAGCCCCAGCATTTT
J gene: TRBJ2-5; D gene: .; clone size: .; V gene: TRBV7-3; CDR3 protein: CASSLGLGKETQYF; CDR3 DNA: TGTGCCAGCAGCTTAGGTCTAGGTAAAGAGACCCAGTACTTC
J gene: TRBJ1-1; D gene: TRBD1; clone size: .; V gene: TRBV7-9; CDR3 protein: CASSLTGAGTEAFF; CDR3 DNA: TGTGCCAGCAGCTTGACAGGGGCCGGGACTGAAGCTTTCTTT
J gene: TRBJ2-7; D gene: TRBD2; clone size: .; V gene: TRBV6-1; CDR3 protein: CASSEVLAGGASSYEQYF; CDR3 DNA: TGTGCCAGCAGTGAAGTGTTAGCGGGGGGCGCCAGCTCCTACGAGCAGTACTTC
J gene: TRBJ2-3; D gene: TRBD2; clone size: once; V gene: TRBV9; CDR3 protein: CASSAGTSPDTQYF; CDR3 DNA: TGTGCCAGCAGCGCCGGGACTAGCCCAGATACGCAGTATTTT
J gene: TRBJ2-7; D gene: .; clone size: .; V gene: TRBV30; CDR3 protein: CAWRSAGLYEQYF; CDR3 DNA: TGTGCCTGGAGATCGGCAGGGCTCTACGAGCAGTACTTC
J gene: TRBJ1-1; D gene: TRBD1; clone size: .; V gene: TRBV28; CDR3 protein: CASRLQGAQGTEAFF; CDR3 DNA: TGTGCCAGCAGGTTACAGGGGGCTCAGGGCACTGAAGCTTTCTTT
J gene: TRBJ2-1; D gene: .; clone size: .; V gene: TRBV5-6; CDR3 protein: CASSSTGTYNEQFF; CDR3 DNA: TGTGCCAGCAGCTCTACAGGCACCTACAATGAGCAGTTCTTC
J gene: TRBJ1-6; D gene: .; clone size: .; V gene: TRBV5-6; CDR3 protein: CASSLSGGDSPLHF; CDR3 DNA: TGTGCCAGCAGCTTGTCGGGGGGCGATTCACCCCTCCACTTT
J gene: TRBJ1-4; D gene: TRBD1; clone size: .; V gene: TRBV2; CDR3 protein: CASSRQGSEKLFF; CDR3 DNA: TGTGCCAGCAGTCGACAGGGTTCTGAAAAACTGTTTTTT
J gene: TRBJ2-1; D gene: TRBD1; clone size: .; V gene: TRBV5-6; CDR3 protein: CASSVLPGQGVEQFF; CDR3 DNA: TGTGCCAGCAGCGTCTTACCGGGACAGGGCGTTGAGCAGTTCTTC
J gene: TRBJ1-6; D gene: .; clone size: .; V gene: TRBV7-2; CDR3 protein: CASSIQGDSPLHF; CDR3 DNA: TGTGCCAGCAGCATACAGGGAGATTCACCCCTCCACTTT
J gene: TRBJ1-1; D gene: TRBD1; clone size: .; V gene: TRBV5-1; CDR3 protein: CASSTGVWTEAFF; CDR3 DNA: TGCGCCAGCTCGACAGGGGTATGGACTGAAGCTTTCTTT
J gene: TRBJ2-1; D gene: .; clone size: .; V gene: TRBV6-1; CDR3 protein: CASSGGPDSRSYNEQFF; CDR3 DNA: TGTGCCAGCAGTGGGGGGCCCGACAGTCGATCTTACAATGAGCAGTTCTTC
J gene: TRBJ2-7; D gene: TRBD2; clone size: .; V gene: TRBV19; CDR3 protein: CASSPGLAGSYEQYF; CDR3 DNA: TGTGCCAGTAGTCCAGGACTAGCGGGCTCCTACGAGCAGTACTTC
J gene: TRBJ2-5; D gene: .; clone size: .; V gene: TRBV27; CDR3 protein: CASSRRVTKGQETQYF; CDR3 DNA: TGTGCCAGCAGTAGACGGGTAACCAAGGGGCAGGAGACCCAGTACTTC
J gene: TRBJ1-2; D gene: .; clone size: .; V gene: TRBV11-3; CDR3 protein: CASSPQPDGYTF; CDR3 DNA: TGTGCCAGCAGCCCACAACCCGATGGCTACACCTTC
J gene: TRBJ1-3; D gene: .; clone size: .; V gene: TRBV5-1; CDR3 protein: CASSLEAGVGNTIYF; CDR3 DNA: TGCGCCAGCAGCTTGGAGGCAGGGGTCGGAAACACCATATATTTT
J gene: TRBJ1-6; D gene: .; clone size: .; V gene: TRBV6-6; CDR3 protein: CASSYSTDNSPLHF; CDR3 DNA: TGTGCCAGCAGTTACTCGACAGATAATTCACCCCTCCACTTT
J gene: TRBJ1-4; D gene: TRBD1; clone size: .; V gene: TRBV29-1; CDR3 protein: CSVADRAGEKLFF; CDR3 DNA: TGCAGCGTCGCCGACAGGGCAGGTGAAAAACTGTTTTTT